Listed below are T cell receptor beta chains from one sample, sequenced in a study of blood T cell repertoires in COVID-19. The method was immunoSEQ multiplex PCR; TCRdb's version includes in-frame clones alone and lacks a portion of them. The data show 150,000 to 200,000 clones, around nine tenths seen once. Source material: PBMCs or T cells enriched from blood (not recorded which). The receptors shown here come from a woman aged 18 to 35 who had recovered from COVID-19. The CDR3 runs from the conserved cysteine through the conserved F or W. A D gene is named only where the DNA matches it firmly. Size is omitted from some rows. Given values are once, few, many or a class for expanded clones.

J gene	D gene	V gene	clone size	CDR3 DNA	CDR3 protein
TRBJ1-1	NA	TRBV30	NA	TGTGCCTGGAGTGTACGGGTCACCGCTGAAGCTTTCTTT	CAWSVRVTAEAFF
TRBJ2-7	NA	TRBV7-9	NA	TGTGCCAGCAGCCCGACATTTAACGAGCAGTACTTC	CASSPTFNEQYF
TRBJ1-1	NA	TRBV25-1	NA	TGTGCCAGCAGTGATACAGGCCTTTCTGAAGCTTTCTTT	CASSDTGLSEAFF
TRBJ1-2	TRBD1	TRBV5-1	NA	TGCGCCAGCAGCTTACTGGGACAGGTGCCCTCGATGAATGGCTACACCTTC	CASSLLGQVPSMNGYTF
TRBJ1-6	NA	TRBV21-1	NA	TGTGCCAGCAGCAAAGCTGCTAGACAGGTGAATTCACCCCTCCACTTT	CASSKAARQVNSPLHF
TRBJ2-5	TRBD1	TRBV7-7	NA	TGTGCTAGCAGCTTAGGAGACAGGGGGAGCGAGACCCAGTACTTC	CASSLGDRGSETQYF
TRBJ2-1	TRBD2	TRBV5-6	NA	TGTGCCAGCAGCTTGACTAGCGGGAGGGTCGGGGAGCAGTTCTTC	CASSLTSGRVGEQFF
TRBJ1-5	NA	TRBV11-2	NA	TGTGCCAGCAGCTTAGATCCCGGGGGTCAGCCCCAGCATTTT	CASSLDPGGQPQHF
TRBJ2-3	NA	TRBV10-3	few	TGTGCCATCAGTGAGCCCTCGGATACGCAGTATTTT	CAISEPSDTQYF
TRBJ1-2	TRBD1	TRBV27	NA	TGTGCCAGCAGTATATCGACAGGGGGCTATGGCTACACCTTC	CASSISTGGYGYTF
TRBJ2-1	NA	TRBV27	NA	TGTGCCAGCAGTTTAGTGGGCCGGGAGCAGTTCTTC	CASSLVGREQFF
TRBJ1-5	TRBD1	TRBV28	NA	TGTGCCAGCCGCGACCGACAGGGGCTGAGGGTTAGCAATCAGCCCCAGCATTTT	CASRDRQGLRVSNQPQHF
TRBJ2-1	TRBD2	TRBV3-1/TRBV3-2	once	TGTGCCAGCAGCCATTTACTAGCGGGAAATCGCAATGAGCAGTTCTTC	CASSHLLAGNRNEQFF
TRBJ1-3	NA	TRBV18	NA	TGTGCCAGCTCACCACCGGGCGTTGTCTCTGGAAACACCATATATTTT	CASSPPGVVSGNTIYF
TRBJ2-1	NA	TRBV19	NA	TGTGCCAGCAGCCCGGGACTCCTCAATGAGCAGTTCTTC	CASSPGLLNEQFF
TRBJ1-1	NA	TRBV30	NA	TGTGCCTGGAGTGCGTATGAACAGTTCCCTGAAGCTTTCTTT	CAWSAYEQFPEAFF
TRBJ1-1	NA	TRBV18	NA	TGTGCCAGCTCAGCGGACACTGAAGCTTTCTTT	CASSADTEAFF
TRBJ1-5	TRBD1	TRBV27	few	TGTGCCAGCAGCCCAGGGGGCCACAATCAGCCCCAGCATTTT	CASSPGGHNQPQHF
TRBJ1-1	NA	TRBV7-9	NA	TGTGCCAGCAGCACGGGGACTGAAGCTTTCTTT	CASSTGTEAFF
TRBJ1-2	TRBD1	TRBV28	few	TGTGCCAGCAGTTTCGGACAGGGGGTCGTTGGCTACACCTTC	CASSFGQGVVGYTF
TRBJ1-1	TRBD1	TRBV5-1	NA	TGCGCCAGCAGCAAGTCGGGACAGATGAACACTGAAGCTTTCTTT	CASSKSGQMNTEAFF